The present T cell receptor beta chain was sequenced within a study of CXCR3-negative and CXCR3-positive naive CD8 T cells. Whole-study findings and limits: Freshly isolated PBMCs were used in most assays, given partial CXCR3 loss after freezing. The study found comparably high diversity in both naive subsets and much lower diversity in memory CD8+ cells. Memory cells differed in TRBV-TRBJ usage, but naive CXCR3-negative and CXCR3-positive cells had similar usage.

Concerning this clonotype itself: Its target is unknown.

Germline CDR1 is LGHNA and CDR2 is YSLEER. The CDR3 is 17 residues long. Through 5' RACE with UMI labels, the TRB cDNA libraries were prepared. TCRdb re-called the 5' RACE reads, yielding one record per CDR3 amino acid sequence without DNA. Here the sample table reports roughly 48,000 distinct CDR3 sequences. The J gene is TRBJ2-1, the V gene TRBV4-3; TCRdb picks TRBD2, but there is no DNA to check that call. Sample: memory CD8+ T cells from blood. The receptor comes from a human donor in good health. Some clones in this sample may be carry-over from other donors' samples. CDR3 sequence reads: CASSEGSGLAGVSEQFF.